The rows below give T cell receptor beta chains drawn from one sample of a study of T cell repertoires in cytomegalovirus infection. Antigen specificity for these receptors is unknown. TCRdb redid the calling of the reads with MiXCR, one entry per CDR3 protein. The table includes some 590,000 distinct CDR3 sequences, under 45% detected once. This specimen consisted of cultured PBMCs, obtained from culture after CMV antigen stimulation. The receptors originated from a human donor in good health (CMV status not recorded). Some clones in this sample may be carry-over from other donors' samples. CDR3s include the opening cysteine and the closing phenylalanine or tryptophan. The order of the fields is clone size, J gene, D gene, V gene, CDR3 length, CDR3 DNA, CDR3 protein. D genes are given only for firm matches. Not every row has a clone size; where given, it reads once, few, many or a size class.

>NA|TRBJ1-1|NA|TRBV6-5|16
TGTGCCAGCAGACGCCTTGATGGGCAGGGGAACACTGAAGCTTTCTTT
CASRRLDGQGNTEAFF
>NA|TRBJ2-1|NA|TRBV27|15
TGTGCCAGCAGCGCAGGGGGGCCAATCTACAATGAGCAGTTCTTC
CASSAGGPIYNEQFF
>many|TRBJ2-1|TRBD2|TRBV7-9|19
TGTGCCAGCAGCCCAGTGGCTAGCGGGGGGATCCACTCCTACAATGAGCAGTTCTTC
CASSPVASGGIHSYNEQFF
>few|TRBJ2-7|TRBD1|TRBV7-9|14
TGTGCCAGCAGCTCGAACGGGGACAGTTACGAGCAGTACTTC
CASSSNGDSYEQYF
>many|TRBJ2-5|NA|TRBV7-2|11
TGTGCCAGCAGCCAACAAGAGACCCAGTACTTC
CASSQQETQYF
>NA|TRBJ2-1|NA|TRBV4-1|17
TGCGCCAGCAGCCAACTGATAGCTCGTAGCTCCTACAATGAGCAGTTCTTC
CASSQLIARSSYNEQFF
>NA|TRBJ2-5|TRBD2|TRBV12-3/TRBV12-4|15
TGTGCCAGCAGTCGCCCCCCTGGCCTAGCGGGGTCCACGACCTTC
CASSRPPGLAGSTTF
>NA|TRBJ1-5|TRBD1|TRBV18|15
TGTGCCAGCTCGTCCCAGGGGGCGAGCAATCAGCCCCAGCATTTT
CASSSQGASNQPQHF
>few|TRBJ2-7|NA|TRBV6-1|13
TGTGCCAGCAGTGTTGGCAGCTCCTACGAGCAGTACTTC
CASSVGSSYEQYF
>NA|TRBJ1-3|NA|TRBV12-3/TRBV12-4|15
TGTGCCAGCAGTTTGTATTCGTACTCTGGAAACACCATATATTTT
CASSLYSYSGNTIYF
>NA|TRBJ1-1|TRBD1|TRBV7-2|16
TGTGCCAGCAGCTTAAAGATAGACAGGGGCCTCGGAGTAGCTTTCTTT
CASSLKIDRGLGVAFF
>NA|TRBJ1-5|NA|TRBV20-1|15
TGCAGTGCCCTCGGGCCCCGCGGGAGCAATCAGCCCCAGCATTTT
CSALGPRGSNQPQHF
>NA|TRBJ2-7|NA|TRBV2|11
TGTGCCAGCAGTGTGGTAGGATCGCAGTACTTC
CASSVVGSQYF
>NA|TRBJ1-5|NA|TRBV12-3/TRBV12-4|15
TGTGCCAGCAGTTTATTCCCCAGGAACAATCAGCCCCAGCATTTT
CASSLFPRNNQPQHF
>few|TRBJ2-3|TRBD2|TRBV5-4|16
TGTGCCAGCACCGCCGGGGGTAGCGGGAGCATGAATACGCAGTATTTT
CASTAGGSGSMNTQYF
>NA|TRBJ2-5|TRBD2|TRBV6-1|17
TGTGCCAGCAGTTTCCGGACTAGCGGGGGGTACCAAGAGACCCAGTACTTC
CASSFRTSGGYQETQYF
>many|TRBJ2-5|TRBD2|TRBV7-2|16
TGTGCCAGCTCTAGAGGGCTAGCGGGGGCACAAGAGACCCAGTACTTC
CASSRGLAGAQETQYF
>many|TRBJ2-4|TRBD2|TRBV7-2|18
TGTGCCAGCAGCCCCGTCCTGACTAGCGGGAGGGCCAAAAACATTCAGTACTTC
CASSPVLTSGRAKNIQYF
>NA|TRBJ2-1|TRBD1|TRBV5-4|15
TGTGCCAGCAGCTTGGCACAGGGGGCACCGAATGAGCAGTTCTTC
CASSLAQGAPNEQFF
>once|TRBJ1-4|NA|TRBV7-8|16
TGTGCCAGCAGCCAGGGGCCCCCCCGGCCTAATGAAAAACTGTTTTTT
CASSQGPPRPNEKLFF
>NA|TRBJ2-1|NA|TRBV2|13
TGTGCCAGCAGGGCCTATTCCTACAATGAGCAGTTCTTC
CASRAYSYNEQFF
>NA|TRBJ1-5|NA|TRBV6-1|12
TGTGCCAGCAGGTGCCGGGTGTGGCCCCAGCATTTT
CASRCRVWPQHF
>NA|TRBJ2-3|NA|TRBV19|16
TGTGCCAGTAGTGGGTCAGGCCATCCAAGCACAGATACGCAGTATTTT
CASSGSGHPSTDTQYF
>few|TRBJ2-5|NA|TRBV7-2|14
TGTGCCAGCAGCTTAGTCAGGGAAACAGAGACCCAGTACTTC
CASSLVRETETQYF
>few|TRBJ1-5|NA|TRBV5-6|13
TGTGCCAGCACCCCGACAGTCACTCAGCCCCAGCATTTT
CASTPTVTQPQHF